The 9 T cell receptor beta chains below were found in one sample sequenced in a study of cytomegalovirus exposure and HLA in healthy donors. The PCR contained 60 Vbeta and 13 Jbeta primers. Using immunoSEQ multiplex PCR, the repertoire was profiled, and TCRdb retains in-frame clones only, with some absent. This table holds roughly 130,000 clones, about 80% found once. Sample: PBMCs. The receptors originated from a woman aged 40-49 years in good health and CMV-seronegative.

The gene calls are TRBV5-1 and TRBJ2-2; TRBD2 might be the D (6 bases). The ends were cut back, 4 bases at V and 0 bases at J, with 16 bases in the middle. Germline CDR1 reads SGHRS; CDR2 reads YFSETQ. CDR3 length: 17 residues. As DNA, the CDR3 is TGCGCCAGCAGCCCCCGTGGTAGCGGAGCGAACACCGGGGAGCTGTTTTTT. Its translation: CASSPRGSGANTGELFF.

This clone was detected once. J is TRBJ2-3 and V is TRBV19; TRBD2 is a possible D gene (6 bases). CDR1 LNHDA and CDR2 SQIVND come from the germline V gene (reference sequence). The CDR3 length is 15 residues. Trimming pared 4 bases from V and 6 bases from J, leaving 17 bases between. The CDR3 sequence is CASSTPLFGGDTQYF. CDR3 sequence (DNA): TGTGCCAGTAGTACCCCCCTTTTCGGAGGGGATACGCAGTATTTT.

The chain has TRBV28 and TRBJ2-7; 10 bases are a match to TRBD2. The CDR3 loop spans 14 amino acids. V dropped 5 bases and J dropped 6; count of bases not matched to a gene: 7. The germline V gene encodes CDR1 MDHEN and CDR2 SYDVKM. This CDR3 is CASSEREGSREQYF. In DNA, the CDR3 is TGTGCCAGCAGTGAGCGGGAGGGGTCTCGCGAGCAGTACTTC.

CDR3 DNA sequence: TGTGCCAGCAGTTTGATGGGGGGTGAGCAGTTCTTC. It yields the protein CASSLMGGEQFF. The V and J genes are TRBV27 and TRBJ2-1; tentatively, D is TRBD2 (6 bases). Deletions cut 3 bases from V and 9 bases from J, with 9 bases between. Germline lookup yields CDR1 MNHEY and CDR2 SMNVEV (reference sequence). The CDR3 contains 12 residues.

This clone came up many times. The rearrangement uses TRBV6-1 and TRBJ2-7; 8 nucleotides align to TRBD2. CDR1 and CDR2 from the germline V gene are MNHNS and SASEGT. The CDR3 totals 15 residues. With 1 base clipped from V and 3 bases from J, the junction kept 5 bases outside the gene matches. CDR3 residues: CASSEGTSGSYEQYF. The CDR3 DNA follows: TGTGCCAGCAGTGAAGGTACTAGCGGTAGCTACGAGCAGTACTTC.

The chain carries TRBV11-2 and TRBJ2-1, with D possibly TRBD2 on 5 matching bases. This CDR3 has 15 amino acids. V lost 0 bases to trimming and J lost 4 bases, with 10 bases between them. Germline V CDR1 and CDR2: SGHAT, FQNNGV. CDR3 in amino acids: CASSLEGEIYNEQFF. CDR3 in DNA: TGTGCCAGCAGCTTAGAGGGAGAAATTTACAATGAGCAGTTCTTC.

The V and J genes are TRBV29-1 and TRBJ1-1; 9 bases fit TRBD1. This CDR3 has 13 amino acids. CDR1 is SQVTM and CDR2 is ANQGSEA in the germline V gene. Trimming took 5 bases from V and 8 from J; bases not matched to a gene: 9. The CDR3 DNA follows: TGCAGCGTTCCGGCGGGACAGGGCCGAGAAGCTTTCTTT. Protein: CSVPAGQGREAFF.

The J gene is TRBJ1-6, the V gene TRBV7-9, with unresolved D. Germline V gene data show CDR1 as SEHNR and CDR2 as FQNEAQ (reference sequence). Trimming left V 6 bases short and J 4 bases short, with 19 bases between. CDR3 length equals 17 residues. The CDR3 region has the DNA TGTGCCAGCAGATCGGGTTCCCCCACCCCATATAATTCACCCCTCCACTTT. This gives the protein CASRSGSPTPYNSPLHF.

V and J are TRBV5-1 and TRBJ2-7; D is possibly TRBD1 (6 bases). V lost 2 bases and J 5 bases, leaving 11 bases between the germline ends. The CDR3 sequence is 13 residues long. Germline V lookup: CDR1 SGHRS, CDR2 YFSETQ. The CDR3 DNA sequence: TGCGCCAGCAGCTTACAGGGTCCGGACGAGCAGTACTTC. It codes for CASSLQGPDEQYF.